A single sample is the source of the 23 T cell receptor beta chains below, sequenced in a study of blood T cell repertoires in COVID-19. Profiled with immunoSEQ multiplex PCR; TCRdb holds only in-frame clones, not every one. The table shows about 210,000 clones, with roughly four fifths occurring only once. The sequencing sample was made of peripheral blood. These receptors were taken from a woman aged 40 to 50 with active or convalescent COVID-19.

The chain's CDR3 is CASSHKTKKPGELFF. The CDR3 nucleotides read TGTGCCAGCAGCCATAAAACTAAGAAACCCGGGGAGCTGTTTTTT. This chain joins TRBV3-1 (or the pseudogene TRBV3-2) and TRBJ2-2; D remains unclear. The CDR3 is 15 amino acids. Germline-derived CDR1 and CDR2 are LGHDT and YNNKEL (reference sequence). V lost 3 bases, J lost 6 bases, and 14 bases lay in between.

The J gene is TRBJ1-6, the V gene TRBV30; D possibly corresponds to TRBD1 (5 bases). Germline V gives CDR1 GTSNPN, CDR2 SVGIG (reference sequence). V was pared by 0 bases and J by 8 bases, with 8 bases between. This CDR3 region has 13 residues. The CDR3 spells CAWSVQVDSPLHF. CDR3 nucleotides: TGTGCCTGGAGTGTACAGGTCGATTCACCCCTCCACTTT.

This clone was seen only once. The chain carries TRBV5-1 and TRBJ2-3; 7 positions agree with TRBD1. Germline V gives CDR1 SGHRS, CDR2 YFSETQ. V shed 4 bases and J 0 bases; nucleotides not matched to a gene: 5. This CDR3 contains 15 residues. CDR3 DNA sequence: TGCGCCAGCAGCGATCGACAGGGAAGCACAGATACGCAGTATTTT. Residues: CASSDRQGSTDTQYF.

Only one count was recorded for this clone. The genes are TRBV28 and TRBJ1-2; D gene unclear. V was cut by 7 bases and J by 1 base, with 7 bases left in between. Germline V gene data show CDR1 as MDHEN and CDR2 as SYDVKM. The CDR3 loop spans 12 amino acids. This chain's CDR3 is CASTKNNYGYTF. The CDR3 DNA reads TGTGCCAGCACCAAAAATAACTATGGCTACACCTTC.

The chain employs TRBV7-2 and TRBJ1-1; TRBD1 agrees at 7 bases. This CDR3 is built from 13 residues. With V trimmed by 3 bases and J by 4 bases, 2 bases remained unmatched. CDR1 is SGHTA, CDR2 FQGNSA, per germline. The CDR3 DNA sequence: TGTGCCAGCAGCTTCAACAGGGGCACTGAAGCTTTCTTT. Translated, it gives CASSFNRGTEAFF.

In its sample, this clone was seen once. The genes are TRBV29-1 and TRBJ2-7; 9 positions match TRBD1. This CDR3 comprises 14 residues. With 2 bases clipped from V and 3 bases from J, the junction kept 5 bases outside the gene matches. The germline V gene has CDR1 SQVTM and CDR2 ANQGSEA. For the CDR3, the DNA is TGCAGCGTTGAAAGTGACAGGGGGTACTACGAGCAGTACTTC. It codes for CSVESDRGYYEQYF.

The chain carries TRBV5-5 and TRBJ1-4; 9 nucleotides agree with TRBD1. The junction had 3 bases not matched to a gene; V was cut back by 4 bases and J by 5 bases. The CDR3 consists of 14 residues. Germline-derived CDR1 and CDR2 are SGHKS and YYEKEE (reference sequence). The CDR3 spells CASSPTGGNEKLFF. Written as DNA, the CDR3 is TGTGCCAGCAGCCCGACAGGGGGGAATGAAAAACTGTTTTTT.

DNA for the CDR3: TGTGCCAGTAAACCAACTCCGGGACAGGGGCTAAATGAGCAGTTCTTC. This gives the protein CASKPTPGQGLNEQFF. This chain connects TRBV19 to TRBJ2-1; 10 bases are a match to TRBD1. Trimming cost V 7 bases and J 7 bases; bases outside gene matches: 13. CDR1 and CDR2 (germline): LNHDA, SQIVND (reference sequence). CDR3 length: 16 amino acids. The complete variable domain, with remaining parts taken from reference TRBV19 and TRBJ2-1, reads DGGITQSPKYLFRKEGQNVTLSCEQNLNHDAMYWYRQDPGQGLRLIYYSQIVNDFQKGDIAEGYSVSREKKESFPLTVTSAQKNPTAFYLCASKPTPGQGLNEQFFGPGTRLTVL.

The chain recombines TRBV7-3 with TRBJ2-3, with 7 bases aligning to TRBD1. Germline V gene sequence: CDR1 SGHTA, CDR2 FQGTGA. Trimming cost V 5 bases and J 5 bases; bases outside gene matches: 19. This CDR3 has 18 residues. The CDR3 sequence: CASSPSPWRRAGGDTQYF. The CDR3 region has the DNA TGTGCCAGCAGCCCCTCCCCCTGGAGGCGGGCAGGGGGAGATACGCAGTATTTT.

This chain uses TRBV6-5 with TRBJ1-5; D is undetermined. Trimming left V 6 bases short and J 3 bases short, with 9 bases between. The CDR3 runs to 13 residues. Germline-derived CDR1 and CDR2 are MNHEY and SVGAGI. CDR3 protein: CASRQVNNQPQHF. The CDR3 bases are TGTGCCAGCAGACAAGTGAACAATCAGCCCCAGCATTTT.

V is TRBV7-9 and J is TRBJ1-5; D is unresolved. CDR1 and CDR2 from the germline V gene are SEHNR and FQNEAQ (reference sequence). This CDR3 is 14 amino acids long. Trimming left V 1 base short and J 3 bases short, with 7 bases between. CDR3 sequence: CASSLDGDNQPQHF. The CDR3, as DNA: TGTGCCAGCAGCTTAGATGGAGACAATCAGCCCCAGCATTTT.

The V gene is TRBV7-9, the J gene TRBJ2-1; 12 bases line up with TRBD1. The germline V gene encodes CDR1 SEHNR and CDR2 FQNEAQ (reference sequence). The CDR3 sequence is 17 residues long. The ends lost 6 bases at V and 7 bases at J; junction bases unmatched: 13. The CDR3 region is CASRSRHRDRGLNEQFF. The CDR3 coding sequence is TGTGCCAGCAGATCCAGACACCGGGACAGGGGGCTAAATGAGCAGTTCTTC.

This chain connects TRBV6-5 to TRBJ1-2, with 9 bases identical to TRBD1. V shed 6 bases and J 4 bases; nucleotides not matched to a gene: 3. The CDR3 spans 13 residues. Per the germline V gene, CDR1 is MNHEY and CDR2 is SVGAGI. The DNA for the CDR3 is TGTGCCAGCAGAAAGACAGGGGGCTATGGCTACACCTTC. The encoded protein is CASRKTGGYGYTF.

V gene TRBV3-1 (or the pseudogene TRBV3-2) combines with J gene TRBJ2-7; TRBD2 agrees at 9 bases. The germline V gene has CDR1 LGHDT and CDR2 YNNKEL (reference sequence). The V and J ends lost 1 base and 1 base, in that order; junction bases with no gene match: 2. This CDR3 spans 15 amino acids. The CDR3 loop reads CASSQGLAASYEQYF. In DNA form, the CDR3 reads TGTGCCAGCAGCCAAGGACTAGCGGCATCCTACGAGCAGTACTTC.

This clone was observed a handful of times. J is TRBJ1-2 and V is TRBV28; no clear D gene. Germline V gene data show CDR1 as MDHEN and CDR2 as SYDVKM. The length of the CDR3 is 17 residues. Trimming took off 3 bases at V and 2 bases at J, with 19 bases between the two ends. DNA for the CDR3: TGTGCCAGCAGTTTCCATCTGGAGGGTCGAAAAAACTATGGCTACACCTTC. This encodes CASSFHLEGRKNYGYTF.

The chain is built from TRBV29-1 and TRBJ1-2, with 7 bases lining up with TRBD1. The germline CDR1 and CDR2 sequences are SQVTM and ANQGSEA. The CDR3 runs 13 residues. V was pared by 7 bases and J by 0 bases, with 5 bases of the junction left unmatched. CDR3 sequence: CSANRGANYGYTF. As DNA, the CDR3 is TGCAGCGCCAACAGGGGAGCTAACTATGGCTACACCTTC.

This chain uses TRBV6-6 with TRBJ1-6; no firm D call. CDR3 size: 14 residues. V was clipped by 0 bases and J by 8 bases, with 8 bases between them. The V gene's germline CDR1 is MNHNY and CDR2 SVGAGI (reference sequence). CDR3 protein: CASSYSGGDSPLHF. The DNA of the CDR3 is TGTGCCAGCAGTTACTCGGGTGGAGATTCACCCCTCCACTTT.

The chain recombines TRBV7-2 with TRBJ1-6; 7 bases match TRBD1. CDR1 is SGHTA, CDR2 FQGNSA, per germline. With V trimmed by 3 bases and J by 5 bases, 4 bases remained unmatched. The CDR3 totals 15 residues. The CDR3 sequence is CASSFRDRNNSPLHF. The CDR3 DNA sequence: TGTGCCAGCAGCTTCCGGGACAGAAATAATTCACCCCTCCACTTT.

This clone was detected only a few times. The rearrangement links TRBV2 to TRBJ1-6; 7 bases are shared with TRBD1. The CDR3 runs to 16 residues. The V and J ends lost 1 base and 7 bases, in that order; junction bases with no gene match: 7. Germline values: CDR1 SNHLY, CDR2 FYNNEI. CDR3: CASSEEGAHMNSPLHF. The CDR3 bases are TGTGCCAGCAGTGAAGAGGGGGCGCATATGAATTCACCCCTCCACTTT.

This clone was recorded a few times. The V and J genes are TRBV27 and TRBJ1-6; perhaps TRBD1 as D (6 bases). Germline values: CDR1 MNHEY, CDR2 SMNVEV (reference sequence). The CDR3 is made up of 17 amino acids. Deletions cut 4 bases from V and 7 bases from J, with 20 bases between. The CDR3 spells CASSYSGGTGFNSPLHF. CDR3 bases: TGTGCCAGCAGTTATAGCGGGGGCACAGGGTTCAATTCACCCCTCCACTTT.

The chain carries TRBV6-6 and TRBJ1-5; 10 positions agree with TRBD1. Unmatched junction bases numbered 6, after V lost 5 bases and J lost 5 bases. Germline CDR1 reads MNHNY; CDR2 reads SVGAGI (reference sequence). The CDR3 is 15 amino acids. CDR3 region: CASSPRTGGDQPQHF. CDR3 DNA: TGTGCCAGCAGTCCGAGGACAGGGGGGGATCAGCCCCAGCATTTT.

The chain combines TRBV4-1 with TRBJ2-3; 16 bases line up with TRBD2. The CDR3 totals 17 residues. Germline-derived CDR1 and CDR2 are MGHRA and YSYEKL. V trimming: 1 base; J trimming: 8 bases; junction bases outside the gene matches: 6. CDR3 amino acids: CASSQVGTSGGAGTQYF. CDR3 coding DNA: TGCGCCAGCAGCCAAGTCGGGACTAGCGGGGGGGCGGGTACGCAGTATTTT.

The chain uses TRBV7-9 and TRBJ2-7; D not resolved. Germline V gene data show CDR1 as SEHNR and CDR2 as FQNEAQ (reference sequence). The CDR3 length is 14 residues. Between the trimmed V and J ends, which lost 2 bases and 3 bases, there was a span of 11 bases. The CDR3 region is CASSLIAMGYEQYF. The CDR3 DNA reads TGTGCCAGCAGCTTAATAGCTATGGGCTACGAGCAGTACTTC.